Included here is one TCR beta chain sequence, with context. Its antigen is unknown. The sample comes from a study of T cell repertoires in cytomegalovirus infection. The overall study: CMV infection and matching HLA type were both indicated by public TCR beta signatures.

TCRdb independently ran MiXCR on the reads; one entry per CDR3 protein. The data show under 150,000 distinct CDR3 sequences, with approximately 24% seen just once and 30% to 40% held by the top ten. CDR3 size: 14 residues. V shed 4 bases and J 6 bases; nucleotides not matched to a gene: 3. CDR1 and CDR2 from the germline V gene are MGHDK and SYGVNS. Regarding the study as a whole: HLA-C-restricted CMV-specific TCR beta clonotypes prevailed in the ex vivo response.

The TCR was taken from a human donor in good health (CMV status not recorded). Some clones in this sample may be carry-over from other donors' samples. This chain uses TRBV25-1 with TRBJ2-1; 10 nucleotides agree with TRBD2. Sequencing was carried out using PBMCs, sequenced either directly or after in vitro stimulation (not recorded which). CDR3 protein: CASSASGSSNEQFF. The CDR3 coding sequence is TGTGCCAGCAGTGCTAGCGGGAGTAGCAATGAGCAGTTCTTC.